This T cell receptor beta chain stems from a study of blood T cell repertoires in COVID-19. Whole-study context: PBMCs, B-cell-depleted T cells, or T cells provided the cDNA or gDNA that made up the material.

Original handling: Reference gene primers were amplified, and this amplification served to estimate nucleated cell counts. Here immunoSEQ multiplex PCR was the method, and the copy in TCRdb shows in-frame clones only, minus some. The V and J calls and the clone size are those of that table, but D and trimming were determined from the DNA. The data contain roughly 340,000 clones, 75% to 90% of them singletons. The study drew participants aged roughly 18 to 95 years from some 24 US areas. In Cohort 3, a recovered donor had either two negative PCRs, clearance, or symptom resolution. Trimming left V 4 bases short and J 4 bases short, with 18 bases between. This CDR3 has 16 residues. Germline CDR1 is SGHDT and CDR2 is YYEEEE.

This clonotype originated in a man younger than 35 who had recovered from COVID-19. The sequenced material came from PBMCs or T cells enriched from blood (not recorded which). The rearrangement joins TRBV5-6 to TRBJ2-1; a possible D gene is TRBD1 (6 bases). The CDR3 bases are TGTGCCAGCAGCCCCCCGGCCGGGACAACTTACAATGAGCAGTTCTTC. Translating gives CASSPPAGTTYNEQFF.